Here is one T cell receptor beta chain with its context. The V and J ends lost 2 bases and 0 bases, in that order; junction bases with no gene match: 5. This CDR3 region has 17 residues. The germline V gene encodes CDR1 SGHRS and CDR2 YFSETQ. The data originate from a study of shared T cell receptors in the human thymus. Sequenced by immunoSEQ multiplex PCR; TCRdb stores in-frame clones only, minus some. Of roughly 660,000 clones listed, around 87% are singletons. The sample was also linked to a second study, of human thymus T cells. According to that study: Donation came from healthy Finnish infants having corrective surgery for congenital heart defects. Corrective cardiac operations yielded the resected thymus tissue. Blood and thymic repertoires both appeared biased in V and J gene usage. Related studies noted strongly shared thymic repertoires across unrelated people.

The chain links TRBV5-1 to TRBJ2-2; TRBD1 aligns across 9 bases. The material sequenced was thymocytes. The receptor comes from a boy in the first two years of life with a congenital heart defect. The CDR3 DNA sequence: TGCGCCAGCAGCTTCTTCAGGACAGGGGCGAACACCGGGGAGCTGTTTTTT. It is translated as CASSFFRTGANTGELFF. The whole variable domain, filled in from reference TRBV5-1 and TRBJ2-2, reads KAGVTQTPRYLIKTRGQQVTLSCSPISGHRSVSWYQQTPGQGLQFLFEYFSETQRNKGNFPGRFSGRQFSNSRSEMNVSTLELGDSALYLCASSFFRTGANTGELFFGEGSRLTVL.